Following are 5 T cell receptor beta chains from one sample sequenced in a study of CD8 T cells in Susac syndrome. RNA totalling about 0.45 to 1 ug underwent reverse transcription with random hexamers. TCRdb re-derived calls from the immunoSEQ multiplex PCR reads in MiXCR, one entry per CDR3 protein. The table lists hundreds of thousands of distinct CDR3 sequences, 90% to 97% of them singletons. Sequenced material: CD4+ T cells from PBMCs. The receptors were sampled from a human donor with Susac syndrome.

This clonotype came up once. The gene calls are TRBV4-1 and TRBJ2-1; no clear D gene. Germline CDR1 is MGHRA and CDR2 is YSYEKL. CDR3 length: 17 amino acids. Trimming pared 1 base from V and 0 bases from J, leaving 13 bases between. This CDR3 is CASSQGRASSSYNEQFF. CDR3 nucleotides: TGCGCCAGCAGCCAAGGTAGGGCGAGCAGCTCCTACAATGAGCAGTTCTTC.

This chain uses TRBV2 with TRBJ1-1, with TRBD1 as a possible D gene (5 bases). The CDR3 runs 14 residues. The V end lost 3 bases, the J end lost 4 bases, and 12 bases lay between the germline ends. In germline, CDR1 is SNHLY, CDR2 FYNNEI. The CDR3 sequence: CASSEGQRGTEAFF. CDR3 nucleotide sequence: TGTGCCAGCAGTGAGGGGCAAAGGGGCACTGAAGCTTTCTTT.

This sequence joins TRBV29-1 and TRBJ1-2; D may be TRBD1 (5 bases). This CDR3 region has 15 residues. Germline lookup yields CDR1 SQVTM and CDR2 ANQGSEA. Deletions cut 6 bases from V and 4 bases from J, with 21 bases between. Here the CDR3 reads CSVLASGRASYGYTF. The DNA for the CDR3 is TGCAGCGTCCTCGCGTCCGGCAGGGCCTCCTATGGCTACACCTTC.

This clonotype was seen a single time. V and J are TRBV29-1 and TRBJ1-4; 8 positions match TRBD1. The ends lost 1 base at V and 10 bases at J; junction bases unmatched: 5. Germline V gene sequence: CDR1 SQVTM, CDR2 ANQGSEA. The CDR3 loop spans 13 amino acids. The CDR3 region is CSVEGTGLGKLFF. CDR3 in DNA: TGCAGCGTTGAAGGGACAGGGTTGGGAAAACTGTTTTTT.

V gene TRBV5-1 combines with J gene TRBJ2-2; 9 nucleotides match TRBD1. Germline CDR1 and CDR2: SGHRS and YFSETQ. The CDR3 is 15 residues long. The trim removed 4 bases at V and 4 bases at J, leaving 5 bases unmatched. The CDR3 bases are TGCGCCAGCAGCCCAGGGGACAGGGTCACCGGGGAGCTGTTTTTT. Residues: CASSPGDRVTGELFF.